These 25 T cell receptor beta chains were sequenced from one sample in a study of identical twins. TCRdb reprocessed the 5' RACE reads via MiXCR and lists one record per CDR3 protein. The sample holds 220,000 or so distinct CDR3 sequences; approximately 7% are singletons and the top ten take 3.5% to 4%. This same sample was also part of a study on yellow fever vaccine responses in identical twins.

The sample was memory (CD45RO+) T cells sorted from blood. These receptors were taken from a woman between 18 and 29 years old in good health.

This chain connects TRBV3-1 to TRBJ2-1; perhaps TRBD1 as D (5 bases). This CDR3 spans 17 amino acids. Looked up from germline, CDR1 is LGHDT and CDR2 is YNNKEL (reference sequence). V was pared by 1 base and J by 0 bases, with 13 bases between. CDR3 protein: CASSQVVGRSSYNEQFF. The CDR3 DNA reads TGTGCCAGCAGCCAAGTTGTGGGGCGGAGCTCCTACAATGAGCAGTTCTTC.

This clonotype was detected ten times or more. The chain couples TRBV18 to TRBJ2-4; D gene uncertain. Germline V gene data show CDR1 as KGHSH and CDR2 as LQKENI. The CDR3 sequence is 14 residues long. Trimming stripped 3 bases from V and 0 bases from J, with 6 bases between. CDR3 nucleotide sequence: TGTGCCAGCTCACCCGATATAGCCAAAAACATTCAGTACTTC. Translating it yields CASSPDIAKNIQYF.

The genes are TRBV28 and TRBJ2-5; TRBD2 is a possible D gene (6 bases). Looked up from germline, CDR1 is MDHEN and CDR2 is SYDVKM. The ends were cut back, 4 bases at V and 1 base at J, with 13 bases in the middle. The CDR3 is 15 amino acids. The CDR3 nucleotides read TGTGCCAGCAGTTCTGGTGGGGGAGGCCAAGAGACCCAGTACTTC. Protein product: CASSSGGGGQETQYF.

This clonotype appeared a few times. The chain combines TRBV28 with TRBJ2-4; D possibly corresponds to TRBD2 (5 bases). The CDR3 covers 16 residues. V lost 6 bases, J lost 0 bases, and 15 bases lay in between. CDR1 is MDHEN, CDR2 SYDVKM, per germline. The CDR3, as DNA: TGTGCCAGCAGCGAGGGCGCGGACCTAGCCAAAAACATTCAGTACTTC. Translating it yields CASSEGADLAKNIQYF.

J is TRBJ2-3 and V is TRBV18; D is unresolved. Trimming stripped 6 bases from V and 1 base from J, with 14 bases between. The CDR3 contains 15 residues. The germline gives CDR1 KGHSH, CDR2 LQKENI. The CDR3 nucleotides read TGTGCCAGCTCCTCCCGGGCCGGAGGCACAGATACGCAGTATTTT. Encoded protein: CASSSRAGGTDTQYF.

V usage is TRBV4-1 and J usage is TRBJ2-1, with a weak D call TRBD2 (6 bases). Trimming shortened V by 3 bases and J by 1 base, and 10 bases separated the two germline ends. CDR3 length: 15 residues. Germline V lookup: CDR1 MGHRA, CDR2 YSYEKL. The CDR3 bases are TGCGCCAGCAGCCAGCTGGAGGGGTCCTACAATGAGCAGTTCTTC. Its translation is CASSQLEGSYNEQFF.

This clonotype was seen ten or more times. This chain links TRBV12-3 or TRBV12-4 with TRBJ2-1; weak D call: TRBD2 (6 bases). This CDR3 contains 11 residues. V gave up 4 bases and J gave up 10 bases, with 8 bases separating them. The CDR3 bases are TGTGCCAGCAGTTACGCGGGGGAGCAGTTCTTC. It is translated as CASSYAGEQFF.

In its sample, this clonotype was seen a few times. This chain uses TRBV7-7 with TRBJ2-1; the match to TRBD2 covers 8 bases. J was trimmed by 0 bases and V by 0 bases; bases with no gene match: 10. CDR1 SSHAT and CDR2 FNYEAQ come from the germline V gene (reference sequence). CDR3 size: 19 residues. In DNA form, the CDR3 reads TGTGCCAGCAGCTTAGCGCTCGGCGGGGGGACCAGCTCCTACAATGAGCAGTTCTTC. Translated, it gives CASSLALGGGTSSYNEQFF.

This clonotype has just a few counts. The rearrangement joins TRBV7-2 to TRBJ2-7; TRBD1 agrees at 7 bases. The CDR3 length is 17 residues. With V trimmed by 1 base and J by 4 bases, 13 bases remained unmatched. Germline CDR1 and CDR2: SGHTA and FQGNSA. CDR3 in amino acids: CASSLGPSTGPLYEQYF. CDR3 bases: TGTGCCAGCAGCTTAGGCCCATCGACAGGGCCACTTTACGAGCAGTACTTC.

The chain is built from TRBV12-5 and TRBJ2-5; 9 nucleotides align to TRBD1. The CDR3 is 14 amino acids. J gave up 4 bases and V 5 bases, and 5 bases lay outside the gene matches. Germline V gene lookup returns CDR1 LGHNT and CDR2 FRNRAP. The DNA for the CDR3 is TGTGCTAGTGGTACAGGGGGCCCAACAGAGACCCAGTACTTC. Translation: CASGTGGPTETQYF.

This clonotype was picked up a small number of times. The V gene is TRBV7-6, the J gene TRBJ2-3; 8 nucleotides align to TRBD2. This CDR3 is built from 15 residues. Losses at the gene ends were 5 bases for V and 6 bases for J; bases not matched to a gene: 10. The germline CDR1 and CDR2 sequences are SGHVS and FNYEAQ. The CDR3 DNA follows: TGTGCCAGCAGCCTAAGAACGGGGGGGACGGATACGCAGTATTTT. Translated: CASSLRTGGTDTQYF.

The table lists this clonotype with a few counts. This chain joins TRBV5-6 and TRBJ1-3; D ambiguous. The CDR3 spans 11 residues. Germline CDR1 SGHDT, CDR2 YYEEEE. V lost 3 bases, J lost 2 bases, and 0 bases lay in between. CDR3 sequence: CASSSGNTIYF. CDR3 nucleotide sequence: TGTGCCAGCAGCTCTGGAAACACCATATATTTT.

At least ten counts were recorded for this clonotype. CDR3: CASSFREPKTQETQYF. The CDR3 nucleotides read TGTGCCAGCAGCTTCCGGGAACCTAAGACCCAAGAGACCCAGTACTTC. The chain couples TRBV5-6 to TRBJ2-5; possibly TRBD2 for D (5 bases). Germline-derived CDR1 and CDR2 are SGHDT and YYEEEE. The CDR3 covers 16 residues. Trimming took 2 bases from V and 1 from J, leaving 15 bases between them.

This sequence joins TRBV15 and TRBJ2-3; D uncertain. The germline V gene encodes CDR1 LNHNV and CDR2 YYDKDF (reference sequence). The CDR3 extends over 13 amino acids. Trimming took 0 bases from V and 3 from J, leaving 4 bases between them. The CDR3 DNA follows: TGTGCCACCAGCAGAGATCCGACAGATACGCAGTATTTT. This gives the protein CATSRDPTDTQYF.

In DNA form, the CDR3 reads TGTGCCAGCAGTTCCATCGGACAGAACTACGAGCAGTACGTC. Its protein is CASSSIGQNYEQYV. V usage is TRBV6-5 and J usage is TRBJ2-7; D perhaps matches TRBD1 (6 bases). Trimming pared 4 bases from V and 3 bases from J, leaving 13 bases between. Looked up from germline, CDR1 is MNHEY and CDR2 is SVGAGI. The CDR3 covers 14 residues.

The J gene is TRBJ2-6, the V gene TRBV5-1; D remains unclear. Germline V gives CDR1 SGHRS, CDR2 YFSETQ. The V end was cut by 0 bases, the J end by 0 bases, with 7 bases between. This CDR3 is 16 amino acids long. The CDR3: CASSLGWVSGANVLTF. The CDR3 DNA reads as TGCGCCAGCAGCTTGGGTTGGGTCTCTGGGGCCAACGTCCTGACTTTC.

The chain couples TRBV29-1 to TRBJ2-7, with 8 bases identical to TRBD1. The CDR3 spans 14 residues. V shed 5 bases, J shed 1 base, and the junction held 7 bases outside the gene matches. Germline V gene lookup returns CDR1 SQVTM and CDR2 ANQGSEA. Here the CDR3 DNA reads TGCAGCGTTATGGACAGGGTGTATTCCTACGAGCAGTACTTC. It is translated as CSVMDRVYSYEQYF.

J is TRBJ1-1 and V is TRBV7-8; 8 nucleotides align to TRBD1. Per germline, CDR1 SGHVS and CDR2 FQNEAQ. Trimming took 7 bases from V and 1 from J; bases not matched to a gene: 8. The CDR3 contains 15 residues. Written as DNA, the CDR3 is TGTGCCAGCACCCACCGACAGGGGAGGAACACTGAAGCTTTCTTT. This gives the protein CASTHRQGRNTEAFF.

In this sample, this clonotype turned up a few times. The chain's CDR3 is CASSPTGTLAKNIQYF. The CDR3 bases are TGTGCCAGCAGCCCGACAGGGACTTTAGCCAAAAACATTCAGTACTTC. This chain joins TRBV7-6 and TRBJ2-4, with TRBD1 as a possible D gene (7 bases). This CDR3 contains 16 residues. Germline CDR1 and CDR2: SGHVS and FNYEAQ. Trimming took off 5 bases at V and 0 bases at J, with 14 bases between the two ends.

The DNA for the CDR3 is TGTGCCACAAAGTGGGGACGGAAGACAGATACGCAGTATTTT. It encodes CATKWGRKTDTQYF. The genes are TRBV19 and TRBJ2-3, with D perhaps TRBD1 or TRBD2 (5 bases each). The V end was cut by 10 bases, the J end by 3 bases, with 17 bases between. The CDR3 runs 14 residues. Germline V gives CDR1 LNHDA, CDR2 SQIVND (reference sequence).

This rearrangement joins TRBV6-5 to TRBJ2-3, with D unclear. This CDR3 spans 15 amino acids. Trimming left V 4 bases short and J 0 bases short, with 11 bases between. The germline V gene encodes CDR1 MNHEY and CDR2 SVGAGI. The CDR3 sequence: CASSFPTRSTDTQYF. Here the CDR3 DNA reads TGTGCCAGCAGTTTCCCGACAAGAAGCACAGATACGCAGTATTTT.

The rearrangement links TRBV16 to TRBJ2-1, with a tentative D call TRBD2 (6 bases). The CDR3 totals 13 residues. Germline CDR1 is KGHSY and CDR2 is FQNENV. Trimming left V 0 bases short and J 10 bases short, with 10 bases between. The CDR3 nucleotides read TGTGCCAGCAGCCAATCATCGCTAGCGGAGCAGTTCTTC. Translated: CASSQSSLAEQFF.

This clonotype occurred many times. V is TRBV12-3 or TRBV12-4 and J is TRBJ2-2, with no clear D. V lost 1 base, J lost 4 bases, and 10 bases lay in between. The CDR3 runs 15 residues. CDR3 coding DNA: TGTGCCAGCAGTTTAGTCCGGGCTGGCACCGGGGAGCTGTTTTTT. The encoded protein is CASSLVRAGTGELFF.

The chain employs TRBV21-1 and TRBJ2-7. TRBV21-1 is classified as a pseudogene. This CDR3 spans 14 amino acids. The DNA for the CDR3 is TGTGCCAGACACTATCGACAGAGCTCCTACGAGCAGTACGTC. Amino acids: CARHYRQSSYEQYV.

A remark on this clonotype: This may be a read error, as it is one base from a much larger clone. The rearrangement links TRBV20-1 to TRBJ2-5; TRBD2 matches 9 bases. The CDR3 contains 17 residues. CDR1 is DFQATT, CDR2 SNEGSKA, per germline (reference sequence). The CDR3 DNA follows: TGCTGTGCTAGAGCCCCTGGGGCGGGAGGGCCGGGGGAGACCCAGTACTTC. Amino acids: CCARAPGAGGPGETQYF.